This TCR beta chain comes out of a study of blood T cell repertoires in COVID-19. On the study more broadly: The United States, Italy and Spain provided the acute and convalescent COVID-19 samples. T cells, B-cell-depleted T cells, or PBMCs provided the cDNA or gDNA that served as material.

V was shortened by 0 bases and J by 1 base, with 9 bases between the two germline ends. CDR1 is MNHNY and CDR2 is SVGAGI in the germline V gene (reference sequence). The CDR3 extends over 15 amino acids. Original handling: Amplification of reference gene primers provided the estimated nucleated cell counts. Assay used: immunoSEQ multiplex PCR; TCRdb lists only in-frame clones, some missing. The V and J calls and clone size are taken from that table; D and trimming were inferred from the DNA. The sample has some 70,000 clones, approximately 79% seen once. The TCR was taken from a woman aged 60-75 years with acute or convalescent COVID-19. V and J are TRBV6-6 and TRBJ1-1, with D hard to call. The sample was peripheral blood. The CDR3 loop is CASSYSEGPNTEAFF. The CDR3 DNA reads as TGTGCCAGCAGTTACTCAGAGGGTCCGAACACTGAAGCTTTCTTT.